The 20 T cell receptor beta chains presented below share a single source sample, sequenced in a study of regulatory T cells in long-lasting Graves disease. Time point denoted: persistent/refractory GD, antithyroid drugs over 5 years with positive TRAb. The TCR library used RNA extracted from PBMCs. With iRepertoire HTBI primers and Arm-PCR of CDR3 regions, TCR beta libraries were built. TCRdb fed the multiplex PCR reads into MiXCR, producing one record per CDR3 protein. Among around 340,000 distinct CDR3 sequences, around 19% were seen once, and the ten largest hold just under 30%. This material consisted of peripheral blood mononuclear cells (PBMCs), taken when the disease was refractory, from a patient treated with antithyroid drugs. The receptors shown here come from a female donor with Graves disease.

Many counts were recorded for this clonotype. This chain links TRBV12-3 or TRBV12-4 with TRBJ1-4, with D uncertain. With 6 bases removed from V and 0 bases from J, the gap between germline ends came to 8 bases. The CDR3 extends over 14 amino acids. CDR3 in DNA: TGTGCCAGCAGCTTGACATCAACTAATGAAAAACTGTTTTTT. The encoded protein is CASSLTSTNEKLFF.

This clonotype was observed many times. The rearrangement uses TRBV20-1 and TRBJ2-7; the match to TRBD2 covers 8 bases. Per the germline V gene, CDR1 is DFQATT and CDR2 is SNEGSKA (reference sequence). CDR3 size: 14 residues. After removal of 5 bases from V and 3 bases from J, the junction contained 9 bases not matched to a gene. DNA of the CDR3: TGCAGTGCTGAGACTAGCGAGAAAGTCTACGAGCAGTACTTC. As protein: CSAETSEKVYEQYF.

This clonotype was picked up a small number of times. The chain joins TRBV29-1 to TRBJ1-2, with D maybe TRBD1 (5 bases). V lost 5 bases and J lost 4, with 8 bases in between. The germline V gene encodes CDR1 SQVTM and CDR2 ANQGSEA. The CDR3 extends over 11 amino acids. Written as DNA, the CDR3 is TGCAGCGTTCAGGGTGGCTATGGCTACACCTTC. Its protein product is CSVQGGYGYTF.

This clonotype was detected ten times or more. The chain carries TRBV7-2 and TRBJ1-2; a possible D gene is TRBD1 (6 bases). The CDR3 covers 13 residues. CDR1 and CDR2 from the germline V gene are SGHTA and FQGNSA. With 6 bases removed from V and 4 bases from J, the gap between germline ends came to 12 bases. CDR3 coding DNA: TGTGCCAGCAGGGGGGCGGGACTCTATGGCTACACCTTC. This translates into CASRGAGLYGYTF. The full variable domain, in which reference TRBV7-2 and TRBJ1-2 provide the parts outside the CDR3, is GAGVSQSPSNKVTEKGKDVELRCDPISGHTALYWYRQSLGQGLEFLIYFQGNSAPDKSGLPSDRFSAERTGGSVSTLTIQRTQQEDSAVYLCASRGAGLYGYTFGSGTRLTVV.

This clonotype was found a few times. The chain is built from TRBV4-1 and TRBJ1-4; D may be TRBD1 (5 bases). This CDR3 contains 15 residues. V gave up 1 base and J gave up 6 bases, with 12 bases separating them. Germline assignment: CDR1 MGHRA and CDR2 YSYEKL. The CDR3 coding sequence is TGCGCCAGCAGCCAAGGTCCGGGGCGGGATGAAAAACTGTTTTTT. Its translation: CASSQGPGRDEKLFF.

The CDR3 region is CASSFPGGGNSPLHF. CDR3 sequence (DNA): TGTGCCAGCAGCTTCCCGGGGGGTGGCAATTCACCCCTCCACTTT. The V and J genes are TRBV7-9 and TRBJ1-6; possibly TRBD1 for D (5 bases). The V gene lost 3 bases and the J gene lost 7 bases, with 13 bases spanning the gap. This CDR3 has 15 amino acids. Germline V gene lookup returns CDR1 SEHNR and CDR2 FQNEAQ (reference sequence).

This sequence joins TRBV4-1 and TRBJ1-1, with a tentative D call TRBD1 (6 bases). The V gene's germline CDR1 is MGHRA and CDR2 YSYEKL. CDR3 size: 15 residues. V was pared by 1 base and J by 7 bases, with 16 bases between. This CDR3 is CASSQGTRGSDEAFF. As DNA, the CDR3 is TGCGCCAGCAGCCAAGGAACCAGGGGCAGTGATGAAGCTTTCTTT.

This clonotype was recorded many times. This chain connects TRBV2 to TRBJ2-5; TRBD2 matches 9 bases. J was trimmed by 5 bases and V by 4 bases; bases with no gene match: 8. The CDR3 runs to 15 residues. Looked up from germline, CDR1 is SNHLY and CDR2 is FYNNEI. The CDR3 loop is CASSGVGGRGETQYF. The DNA for the CDR3 is TGTGCCAGCAGTGGGGTCGGCGGGAGGGGGGAGACCCAGTACTTC.

This clonotype was observed many times. The chain couples TRBV30 to TRBJ1-2, with D possibly being TRBD1 (5 bases). This CDR3 has 13 residues. Germline V gives CDR1 GTSNPN, CDR2 SVGIG (reference sequence). Trimming removed 3 bases at V and 4 bases at J, with 12 bases between. For the CDR3, the DNA is TGTGCCTGGAGATCGGAGGGACTCTATGGCTACACCTTC. Residues: CAWRSEGLYGYTF.

Regarding this clonotype: This could be a read error, since a much larger clone is one nucleotide away. CDR3 region: CASSFTDNGAFF. For the CDR3, the DNA is TGTGCCAGCAGTTTTACTGACAATGGAGCTTTCTTT. The chain has TRBV12-3 or TRBV12-4 and TRBJ1-1, with unresolved D. V was pared by 3 bases and J by 10 bases, with 12 bases between. This CDR3 contains 12 residues.

There are many counts of this clonotype. The chain combines TRBV28 with TRBJ2-7; D unresolved. The CDR3 is 12 residues long. Germline V gene data show CDR1 as MDHEN and CDR2 as SYDVKM. V gave up 5 bases and J gave up 3 bases, with 8 bases separating them. The CDR3 protein is CASSIPGYEQYF. In DNA, the CDR3 is TGTGCCAGCAGTATCCCCGGCTACGAGCAGTACTTC.

This clonotype has a count of ten or more. The chain carries TRBV30 and TRBJ2-7; TRBD2 is a possible D gene (6 bases). The germline V gene has CDR1 GTSNPN and CDR2 SVGIG (reference sequence). This CDR3 is built from 13 residues. Between the trimmed V and J ends, which lost 5 bases and 2 bases, there was a span of 13 bases. CDR3 DNA: TGTGCCTGGGTGGGGGACTCGCCCTACGAGCAGTACTTC. Protein product: CAWVGDSPYEQYF.

The CDR3 here is CASSFEDRPRLRRHGYTF. For the CDR3, the DNA is TGCGCCAGCAGCTTTGAGGACAGGCCGCGTCTAAGGCGTCATGGCTACACCTTC. The chain employs TRBV5-1 and TRBJ1-2, with 7 bases fitting TRBD1. The trim removed 2 bases at V and 6 bases at J, leaving 19 bases unmatched. Per the germline V gene, CDR1 is SGHRS and CDR2 is YFSETQ. The CDR3 is 18 residues long.

This clonotype showed up just once. A much larger clone lies one base from this, so it may be a read error. For the CDR3, the DNA is TGTGCCAGCAGTCCGACCGGGGACGGGGGCTATGGCTACACCTTC. Translated: CASSPTGDGGYGYTF. V gene TRBV28 combines with J gene TRBJ1-2; a weak D match, TRBD1 (5 bases). V gave up 5 bases and J gave up 4 bases, with 17 bases separating them. Germline V gives CDR1 MDHEN, CDR2 SYDVKM. The CDR3 is 15 residues long.

The chain couples TRBV6-5 to TRBJ1-3; a possible D gene is TRBD1 (5 bases). V shed 4 bases and J shed 2 bases, with 18 bases lying between them. CDR1 is MNHEY, CDR2 SVGAGI, per germline. The CDR3 length is 17 residues. The CDR3 DNA is TGTGCCAGCAGTTCAAGGACACCCAGATTAACTGGAAACACCATATATTTT. Protein sequence: CASSSRTPRLTGNTIYF.

This chain links TRBV7-9 with TRBJ1-6; 7 bases are shared with TRBD1. Germline V gene lookup returns CDR1 SEHNR and CDR2 FQNEAQ (reference sequence). With 3 bases clipped from V and 8 bases from J, the junction kept 7 bases outside the gene matches. The CDR3 consists of 15 residues. The CDR3 DNA follows: TGTGCCAGCAGCTTGGCCGGGACAGTTTATTCACCCCTCCACTTT. It translates to CASSLAGTVYSPLHF.

Many counts were recorded for this clonotype. V is TRBV2 and J is TRBJ1-2; 10 nucleotides match TRBD1. The CDR3 consists of 14 residues. J was trimmed by 13 bases and V by 1 base; bases with no gene match: 9. The germline V gene has CDR1 SNHLY and CDR2 FYNNEI. CDR3 residues: CASSEEVGTGVSTF. The DNA of the CDR3 is TGTGCCAGCAGTGAAGAAGTCGGGACAGGGGTGAGCACCTTC. Variable domain in full (rest from reference TRBV2 and TRBJ1-2): EPEVTQTPSHQVTQMGQEVILRCVPISNHLYFYWYRQILGQKVEFLVSFYNNEISEKSEIFDDQFSVERPDGSNFTLKIRSTKLEDSAMYFCASSEEVGTGVSTFGSGTRLTVV.

This clonotype was counted only a few times. The rearrangement links TRBV5-1 to TRBJ1-5; tentatively, D is TRBD1 (5 bases). V lost 0 bases and J lost 5, with 12 bases in between. The length of the CDR3 is 15 residues. Looked up from germline, CDR1 is SGHRS and CDR2 is YFSETQ. CDR3: CASSLAGGTHQPQHF. CDR3 coding DNA: TGCGCCAGCAGCTTGGCCGGAGGGACCCATCAGCCCCAGCATTTT.

Ten or more counts support this clonotype. The rearrangement joins TRBV7-6 to TRBJ1-2; D uncertain. The CDR3 is 16 amino acids. Germline V lookup: CDR1 SGHVS, CDR2 FNYEAQ. Deletions cut 2 bases from V and 1 base from J, with 14 bases between. The CDR3 spells CASSLRAAGSNYGYTF. In DNA form, the CDR3 reads TGTGCCAGCAGCTTAAGGGCGGCGGGGAGTAACTATGGCTACACCTTC.

Comment on this clonotype: A much bigger clone sits one base away, suggesting this may be a read error. The chain joins TRBV7-8 to TRBJ1-2; 7 bases are a match to TRBD1. From germline, CDR1 is SGHVS and CDR2 FQNEAQ. CDR3 size: 13 residues. Trimming removed 8 bases from V and 14 bases from J; junction bases left unmatched: 17. The CDR3 protein is CASVRGGGVGETF. The CDR3 region has the DNA TGTGCCAGCGTCAGGGGGGGGGGAGTCGGTGAAACCTTC.